Below are 2 T cell receptor beta chains sequenced from a single sample in a study of T-cell reconstitution after alpha-beta-depleted transplantation in children (dated by TCRdb to about 2016). Receptor libraries were prepared by PCR. The sequencing machine was an Illumina HiSeq 2500. TCR library preparation used molecular barcoding, with unique molecular identifiers applied to normalize quantification of the TCRbeta repertoire. Through fastp at Q25 and MiXCR, TCRdb rebuilt clones from the public reads, retaining in-frame beta chains. Every CDR3 protein is listed once, alongside the most common genes and DNA of its rows. Present in this sample are a few hundred thousand distinct CDR3 sequences, roughly 15% of which were seen just once. The top ten constitute 3.5% to 4.5% of the sample. Here the sequenced sample was PBMCs, taken from the stem cell graft. The receptor source for this set is a human donor who donated a stem cell graft to a child with Fanconi anemia.

This clonotype was seen a few times. This sequence joins TRBV18 and TRBJ1-3; 7 bases match TRBD1. Germline CDR1 reads KGHSH; CDR2 reads LQKENI. This CDR3 contains 16 residues. V lost 3 bases, J lost 4 bases, and 9 bases stayed unmatched. This chain's CDR3 is CASSPGQALGGNTIYF. CDR3 bases: TGTGCCAGCTCACCCGGACAGGCCCTGGGAGGAAACACCATATATTTT.

The sample holds many counts of this clonotype. This chain joins TRBV4-3 and TRBJ2-3, with D perhaps being TRBD1 or TRBD2 (5 bases each). The length of the CDR3 is 16 residues. The germline CDR1 and CDR2 sequences are LGHNA and YSLEER. The germline V and J ends were trimmed by 0 bases and 3 bases, with 13 bases remaining between them. The DNA of the CDR3 is TGCGCCAGCAGCCAAGATGGGGGATTGGGAACAGATACGCAGTATTTT. Translated: CASSQDGGLGTDTQYF.